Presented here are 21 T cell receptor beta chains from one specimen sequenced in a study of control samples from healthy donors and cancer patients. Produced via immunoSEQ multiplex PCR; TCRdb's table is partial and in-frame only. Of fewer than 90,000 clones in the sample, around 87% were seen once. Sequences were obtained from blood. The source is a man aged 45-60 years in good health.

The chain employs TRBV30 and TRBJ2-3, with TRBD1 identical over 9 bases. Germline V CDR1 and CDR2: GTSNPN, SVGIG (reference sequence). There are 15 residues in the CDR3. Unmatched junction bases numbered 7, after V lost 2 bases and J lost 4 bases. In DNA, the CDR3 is TGTGCCTGGAGTTCCCGGACAGGGGCGCCAGATACGCAGTATTTT. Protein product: CAWSSRTGAPDTQYF.

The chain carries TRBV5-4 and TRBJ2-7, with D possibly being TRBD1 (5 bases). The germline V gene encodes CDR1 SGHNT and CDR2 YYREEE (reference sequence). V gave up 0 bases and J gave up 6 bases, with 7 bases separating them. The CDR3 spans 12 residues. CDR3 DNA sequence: TGTGCCAGCAGCTTGGGTACAGGCGAGCAGTACTTC. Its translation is CASSLGTGEQYF. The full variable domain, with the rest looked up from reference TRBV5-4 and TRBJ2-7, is ETGVTQSPTHLIKTRGQQVTLRCSSQSGHNTVSWYQQALGQGPQFIFQYYREEENGRGNFPPRFSGLQFPNYSSELNVNALELDDSALYLCASSLGTGEQYFGPGTRLTVT.

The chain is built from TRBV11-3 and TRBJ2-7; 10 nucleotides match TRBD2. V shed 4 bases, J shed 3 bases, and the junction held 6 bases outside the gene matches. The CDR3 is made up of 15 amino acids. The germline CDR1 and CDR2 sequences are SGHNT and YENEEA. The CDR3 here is CASSSRTSGNYEQYF. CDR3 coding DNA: TGTGCCAGCAGCTCTCGGACTAGCGGAAACTACGAGCAGTACTTC.

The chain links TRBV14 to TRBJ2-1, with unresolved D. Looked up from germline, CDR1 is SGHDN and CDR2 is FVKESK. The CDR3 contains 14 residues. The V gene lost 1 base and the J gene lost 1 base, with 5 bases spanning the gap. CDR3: CASSQVSSYNEQFF. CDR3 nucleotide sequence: TGTGCCAGCAGCCAAGTTAGTTCCTACAATGAGCAGTTCTTC.

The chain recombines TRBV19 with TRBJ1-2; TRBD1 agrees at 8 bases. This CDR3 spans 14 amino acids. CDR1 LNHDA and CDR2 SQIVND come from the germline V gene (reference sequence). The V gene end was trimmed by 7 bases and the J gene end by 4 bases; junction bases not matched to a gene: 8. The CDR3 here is CASTGTGLSYGYTF. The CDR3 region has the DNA TGTGCCAGTACCGGGACAGGCCTGTCCTATGGCTACACCTTC.

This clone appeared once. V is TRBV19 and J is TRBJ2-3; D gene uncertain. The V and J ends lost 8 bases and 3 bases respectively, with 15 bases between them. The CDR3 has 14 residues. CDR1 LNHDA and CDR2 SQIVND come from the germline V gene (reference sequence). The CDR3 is CASSTSSSTDTQYF. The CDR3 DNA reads TGTGCCAGTTCTACGAGTAGCTCAACAGATACGCAGTATTTT.

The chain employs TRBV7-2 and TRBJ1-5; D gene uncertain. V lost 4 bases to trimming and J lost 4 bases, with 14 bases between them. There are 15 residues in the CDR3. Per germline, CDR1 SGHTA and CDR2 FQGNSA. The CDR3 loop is CASSSSGTFNQPQHF. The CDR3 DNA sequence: TGTGCCAGCAGCTCCTCCGGCACATTTAATCAGCCCCAGCATTTT.

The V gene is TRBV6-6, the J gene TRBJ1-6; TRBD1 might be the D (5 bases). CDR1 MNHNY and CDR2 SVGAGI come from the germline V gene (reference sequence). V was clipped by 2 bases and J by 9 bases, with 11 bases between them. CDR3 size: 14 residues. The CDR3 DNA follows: TGTGCCAGCAGTTACCCCGGGGGAGGTTCACCCCTCCACTTT. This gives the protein CASSYPGGGSPLHF.

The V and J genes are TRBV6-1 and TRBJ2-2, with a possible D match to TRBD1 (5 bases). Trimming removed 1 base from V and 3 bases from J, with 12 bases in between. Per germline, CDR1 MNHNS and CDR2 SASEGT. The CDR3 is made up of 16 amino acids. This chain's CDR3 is CASSEGGGLHTGELFF. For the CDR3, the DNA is TGTGCCAGCAGTGAAGGGGGCGGCTTACACACCGGGGAGCTGTTTTTT.

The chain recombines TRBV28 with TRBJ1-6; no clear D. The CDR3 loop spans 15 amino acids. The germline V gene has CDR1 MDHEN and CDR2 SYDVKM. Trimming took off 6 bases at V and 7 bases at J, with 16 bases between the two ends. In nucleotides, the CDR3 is TGTGCCAGCAGCCTCAGACTCGGAGGGAATTCACCCCTCCACTTT. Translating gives CASSLRLGGNSPLHF.

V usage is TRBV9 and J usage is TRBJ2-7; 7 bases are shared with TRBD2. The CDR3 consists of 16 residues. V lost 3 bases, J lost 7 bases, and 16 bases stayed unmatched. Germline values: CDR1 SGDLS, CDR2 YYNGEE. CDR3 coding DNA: TGTGCCAGCAGCGGCTCCGGGACCCCGGGAGGTGATGAGCAGTACTTC. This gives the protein CASSGSGTPGGDEQYF.

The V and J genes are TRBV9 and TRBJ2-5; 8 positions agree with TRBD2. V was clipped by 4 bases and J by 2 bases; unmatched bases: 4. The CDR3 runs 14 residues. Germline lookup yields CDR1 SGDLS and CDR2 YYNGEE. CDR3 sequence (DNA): TGTGCCAGCAGCCGGGGGGGCCCTCAAGAGACCCAGTACTTC. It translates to CASSRGGPQETQYF.

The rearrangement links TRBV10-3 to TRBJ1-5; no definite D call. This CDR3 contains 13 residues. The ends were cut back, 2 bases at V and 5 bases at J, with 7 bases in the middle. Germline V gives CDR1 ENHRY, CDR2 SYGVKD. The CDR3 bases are TGTGCCATCAGTGAGAGAGCCGATCAGCCCCAGCATTTT. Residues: CAISERADQPQHF.

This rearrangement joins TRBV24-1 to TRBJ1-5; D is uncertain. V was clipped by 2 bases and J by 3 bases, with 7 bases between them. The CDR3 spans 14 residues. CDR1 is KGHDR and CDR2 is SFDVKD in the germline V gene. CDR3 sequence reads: CATSDSGNNQPQHF. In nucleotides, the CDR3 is TGTGCCACCAGTGATTCGGGCAACAATCAGCCCCAGCATTTT.

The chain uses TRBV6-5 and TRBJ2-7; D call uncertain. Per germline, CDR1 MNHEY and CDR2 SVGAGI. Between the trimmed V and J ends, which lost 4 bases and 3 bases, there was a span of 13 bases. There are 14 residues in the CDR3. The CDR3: CASSLGLNDYEQYF. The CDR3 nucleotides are TGTGCCAGCAGTTTAGGTTTGAATGACTACGAGCAGTACTTC.

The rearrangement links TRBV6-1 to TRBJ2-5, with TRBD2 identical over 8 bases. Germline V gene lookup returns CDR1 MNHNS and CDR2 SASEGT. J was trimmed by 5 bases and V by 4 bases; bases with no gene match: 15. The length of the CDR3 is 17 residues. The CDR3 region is CASSVWGAGEGGETQYF. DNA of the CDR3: TGTGCCAGCAGTGTCTGGGGAGCGGGGGAAGGAGGGGAGACCCAGTACTTC.

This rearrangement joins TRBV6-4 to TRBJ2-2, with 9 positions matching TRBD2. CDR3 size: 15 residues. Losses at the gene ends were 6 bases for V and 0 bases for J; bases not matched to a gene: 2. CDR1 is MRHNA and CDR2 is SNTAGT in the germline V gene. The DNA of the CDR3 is TGTGCCAGCAGAGCTAGCGGGGCGAACACCGGGGAGCTGTTTTTT. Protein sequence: CASRASGANTGELFF.

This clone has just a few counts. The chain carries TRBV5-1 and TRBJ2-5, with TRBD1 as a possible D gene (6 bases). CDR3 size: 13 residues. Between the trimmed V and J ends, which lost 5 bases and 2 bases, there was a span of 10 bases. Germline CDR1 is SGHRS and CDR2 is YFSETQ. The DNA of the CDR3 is TGCGCCAGCAGAGGGGGTCCACAAGAGACCCAGTACTTC. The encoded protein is CASRGGPQETQYF.

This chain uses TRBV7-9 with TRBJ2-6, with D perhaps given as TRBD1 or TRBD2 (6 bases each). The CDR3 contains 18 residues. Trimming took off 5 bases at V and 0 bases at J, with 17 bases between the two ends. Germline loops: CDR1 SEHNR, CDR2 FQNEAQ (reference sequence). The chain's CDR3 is CASSREGGLFSGANVLTF. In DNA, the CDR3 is TGTGCCAGCAGCCGCGAAGGGGGGCTATTCTCTGGGGCCAACGTCCTGACTTTC.

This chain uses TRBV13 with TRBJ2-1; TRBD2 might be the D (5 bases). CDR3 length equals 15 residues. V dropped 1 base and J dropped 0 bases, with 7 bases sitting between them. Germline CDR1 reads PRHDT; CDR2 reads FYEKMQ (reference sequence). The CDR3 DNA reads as TGTGCCAGCAGCTTAGTCGGGGTCTCCTACAATGAGCAGTTCTTC. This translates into CASSLVGVSYNEQFF.

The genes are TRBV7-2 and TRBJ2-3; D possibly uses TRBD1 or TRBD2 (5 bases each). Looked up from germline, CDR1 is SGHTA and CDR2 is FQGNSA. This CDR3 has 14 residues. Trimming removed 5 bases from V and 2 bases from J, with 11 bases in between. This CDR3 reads CASSGGYYTDTQYF. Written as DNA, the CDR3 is TGTGCCAGCAGCGGGGGATACTACACAGATACGCAGTATTTT.